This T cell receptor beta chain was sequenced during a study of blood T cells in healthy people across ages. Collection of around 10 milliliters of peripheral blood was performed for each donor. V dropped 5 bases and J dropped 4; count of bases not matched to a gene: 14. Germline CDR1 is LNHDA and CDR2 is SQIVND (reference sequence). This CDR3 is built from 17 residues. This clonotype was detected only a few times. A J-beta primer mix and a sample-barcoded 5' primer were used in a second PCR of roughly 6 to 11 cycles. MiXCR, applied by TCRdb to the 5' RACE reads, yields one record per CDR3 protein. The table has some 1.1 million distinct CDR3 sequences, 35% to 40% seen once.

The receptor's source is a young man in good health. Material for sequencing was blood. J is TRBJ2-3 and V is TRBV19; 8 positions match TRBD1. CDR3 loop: CASSALGQGDGPDTQYF. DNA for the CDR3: TGTGCCAGTAGTGCTCTAGGACAGGGAGATGGCCCAGATACGCAGTATTTT.